What follows is one TCR beta chain and its context. Its antigen is still unknown. The data are from a study of cytomegalovirus exposure and HLA in healthy donors. The CDR3 spans 17 residues. Germline CDR1 and CDR2: SGHRS and YFSETQ. V shed 4 bases, J shed 5 bases, and the junction held 12 bases outside the gene matches. The PCR made use of 60 Vbeta and 13 Jbeta primers. Measured with immunoSEQ multiplex PCR; TCRdb has only the in-frame clones, and not every one. In the table there are 150,000 to 200,000 clones, roughly 77% of which are singletons. Study-wide results and caveats: Most TCR sequences proved rare, with some public TCRs found in many donors. Cytomegalovirus association was assigned to more than 150 TCR beta chains. Later analysis associated a missense DCLRE1C variant with TCR beta V- and J-gene trimming. Three CMV-associated chains proved CMV antigen-specific in vitro.

The gene calls are TRBV5-1 and TRBJ2-3, with 11 nucleotides matching TRBD1. This TCR derives from a woman between 50 and 59 years old in good health and CMV-seronegative. What was sequenced was PBMCs. In nucleotides, the CDR3 is TGCGCCAGCAGCCTCCCATTAGGGACAGGGGGATTAGATACGCAGTATTTT. Encoded protein: CASSLPLGTGGLDTQYF. Looking up the rest from reference TRBV5-1 and TRBJ2-3 gives the full variable domain: KAGVTQTPRYLIKTRGQQVTLSCSPISGHRSVSWYQQTPGQGLQFLFEYFSETQRNKGNFPGRFSGRQFSNSRSEMNVSTLELGDSALYLCASSLPLGTGGLDTQYFGPGTRLTVL.